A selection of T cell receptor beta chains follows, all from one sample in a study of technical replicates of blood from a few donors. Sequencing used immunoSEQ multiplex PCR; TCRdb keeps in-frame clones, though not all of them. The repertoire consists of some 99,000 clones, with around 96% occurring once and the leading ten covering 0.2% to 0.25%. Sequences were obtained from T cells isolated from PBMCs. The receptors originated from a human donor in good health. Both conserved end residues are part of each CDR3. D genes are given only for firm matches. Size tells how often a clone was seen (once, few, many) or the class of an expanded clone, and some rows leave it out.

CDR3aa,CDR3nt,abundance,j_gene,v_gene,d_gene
CATSGLAYNEQFF,TGTGCCACCTCGGGACTAGCGTACAATGAGCAGTTCTTC,NA,TRBJ2-1,TRBV6-6,TRBD2
CASSATERASGNTIYF,TGTGCCAGCAGCGCCACGGAGAGAGCTTCTGGAAACACCATATATTTT,NA,TRBJ1-3,TRBV9,NA
CASSLYPRESGNQPQHF,TGTGCCAGCAGCTTATATCCCCGGGAATCCGGCAATCAGCCCCAGCATTTT,NA,TRBJ1-5,TRBV7-8,NA
CASSPGGNEQFF,TGTGCCAGCAGCCCGGGGGGGAATGAGCAGTTCTTC,NA,TRBJ2-1,TRBV6-5,TRBD2
CASSDSWDRGSGANVLTF,TGTGCCAGCAGTGACTCTTGGGACAGAGGCTCTGGGGCCAACGTCCTGACTTTC,NA,TRBJ2-6,TRBV6-4,TRBD1
CASSSRRGAFF,TGTGCCAGCAGCTCTAGGAGGGGAGCTTTCTTT,NA,TRBJ1-1,TRBV5-6,NA
CASSLESGVRADTQYF,TGTGCCAGCAGCTTAGAGAGCGGGGTAAGGGCAGATACGCAGTATTTT,once,TRBJ2-3,TRBV7-9,TRBD2
CASSVAGSNEKLFF,TGTGCCAGCAGTGTTGCAGGATCCAATGAAAAACTGTTTTTT,few,TRBJ1-4,TRBV2,NA
CASSARPGGYGYTF,TGTGCCAGCAGCGCTCGCCCAGGGGGATATGGCTACACCTTC,NA,TRBJ1-2,TRBV5-8,TRBD1
CASSRGGGKAGMNTEAFF,TGTGCCAGCAGCCGAGGGGGGGGGAAGGCTGGCATGAACACTGAAGCTTTCTTT,NA,TRBJ1-1,TRBV7-6,NA
CASSYAGASTDTQYF,TGTGCCAGCAGTTACGCAGGGGCTAGCACAGATACGCAGTATTTT,NA,TRBJ2-3,TRBV6-5,NA
CASSWDIIYEQYF,TGTGCCAGCAGCTGGGACATTATCTACGAGCAGTACTTC,NA,TRBJ2-7,TRBV5-5,NA
CASSLAGAKNIQYF,TGTGCCAGCAGCTTGGCAGGGGCCAAAAACATTCAGTACTTC,NA,TRBJ2-4,TRBV5-8,NA
CASSQSTSGSINEQFF,TGCGCCAGCAGCCAAAGCACTAGCGGGAGTATCAATGAGCAGTTCTTC,once,TRBJ2-1,TRBV4-1,TRBD2
CASSFGTGYEQYF,TGTGCCAGCAGCTTCGGGACAGGGTACGAGCAGTACTTC,NA,TRBJ2-7,TRBV5-4,TRBD1
CASSPIPDRGLSPLHF,TGTGCCAGCAGCCCCATCCCGGACAGAGGACTTTCACCCCTCCACTTT,NA,TRBJ1-6,TRBV27,NA
CASSKQVKNMNTEAFF,TGTGCCAGCAGCAAACAGGTTAAGAACATGAACACTGAAGCTTTCTTT,NA,TRBJ1-1,TRBV21-1,NA
CASSAGTQDPVYEQYF,TGTGCCAGCAGCGCCGGGACTCAAGATCCAGTCTACGAGCAGTACTTC,NA,TRBJ2-7,TRBV5-8,NA
CASKMQGNPSLEQYF,TGTGCCAGCAAAATGCAGGGGAACCCTAGTCTCGAGCAGTACTTC,NA,TRBJ2-7,TRBV6-5,NA
CASSGAGTSVYEQFF,TGTGCCAGCAGCGGCGCCGGGACTAGTGTCTATGAGCAGTTCTTC,NA,TRBJ2-1,TRBV28,TRBD2
CASSPPFQTNYGYTF,TGTGCCAGCTCACCACCATTCCAGACTAACTATGGCTACACCTTC,NA,TRBJ1-2,TRBV18,NA
CASSWGTGPSYNEQFF,TGTGCCAGCAGCTGGGGGACAGGGCCCTCCTACAATGAGCAGTTCTTC,NA,TRBJ2-1,TRBV5-6,TRBD1